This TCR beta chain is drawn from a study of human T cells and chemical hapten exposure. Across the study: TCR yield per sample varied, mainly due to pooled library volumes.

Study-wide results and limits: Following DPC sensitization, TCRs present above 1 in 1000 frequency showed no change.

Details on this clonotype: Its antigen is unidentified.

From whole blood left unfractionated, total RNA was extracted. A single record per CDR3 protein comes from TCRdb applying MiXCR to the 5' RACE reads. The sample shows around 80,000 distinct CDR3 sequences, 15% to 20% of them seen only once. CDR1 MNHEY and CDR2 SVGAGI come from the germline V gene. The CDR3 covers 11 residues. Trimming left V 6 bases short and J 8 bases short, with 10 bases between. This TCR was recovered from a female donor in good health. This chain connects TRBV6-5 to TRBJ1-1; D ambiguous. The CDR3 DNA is TGTGCCAGCAGAAACATAAACGAAGCTTTCTTT. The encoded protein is CASRNINEAFF.